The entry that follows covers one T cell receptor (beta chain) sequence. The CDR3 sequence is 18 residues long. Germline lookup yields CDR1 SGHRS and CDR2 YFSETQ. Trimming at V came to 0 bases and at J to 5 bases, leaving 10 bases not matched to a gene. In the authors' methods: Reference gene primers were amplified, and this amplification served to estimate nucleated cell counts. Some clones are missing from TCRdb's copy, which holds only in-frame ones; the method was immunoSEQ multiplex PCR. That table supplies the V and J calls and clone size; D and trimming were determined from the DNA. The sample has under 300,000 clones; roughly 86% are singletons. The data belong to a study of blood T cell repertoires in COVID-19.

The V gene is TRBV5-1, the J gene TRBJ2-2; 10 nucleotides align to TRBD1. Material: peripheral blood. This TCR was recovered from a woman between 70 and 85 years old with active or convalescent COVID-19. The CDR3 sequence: CASSLEFGTGVRTGELFF. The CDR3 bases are TGCGCCAGCAGCTTGGAGTTCGGGACAGGGGTACGAACCGGGGAGCTGTTTTTT.